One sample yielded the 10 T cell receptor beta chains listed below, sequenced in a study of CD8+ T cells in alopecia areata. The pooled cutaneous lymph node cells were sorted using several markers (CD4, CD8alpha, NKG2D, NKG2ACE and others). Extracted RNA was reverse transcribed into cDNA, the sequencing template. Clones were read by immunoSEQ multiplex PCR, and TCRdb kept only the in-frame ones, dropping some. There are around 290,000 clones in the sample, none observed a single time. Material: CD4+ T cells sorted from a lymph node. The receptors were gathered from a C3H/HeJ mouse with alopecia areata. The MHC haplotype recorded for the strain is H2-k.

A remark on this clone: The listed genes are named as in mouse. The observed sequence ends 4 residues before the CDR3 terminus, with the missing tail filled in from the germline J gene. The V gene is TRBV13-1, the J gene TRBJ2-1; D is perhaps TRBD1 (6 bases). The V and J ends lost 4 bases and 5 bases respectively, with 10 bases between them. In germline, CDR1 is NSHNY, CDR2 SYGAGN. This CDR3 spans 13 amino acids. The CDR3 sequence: CASSSGTHAEQFF. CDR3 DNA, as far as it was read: TGTGCCAGCAGTTCCGGGACACATGCT.

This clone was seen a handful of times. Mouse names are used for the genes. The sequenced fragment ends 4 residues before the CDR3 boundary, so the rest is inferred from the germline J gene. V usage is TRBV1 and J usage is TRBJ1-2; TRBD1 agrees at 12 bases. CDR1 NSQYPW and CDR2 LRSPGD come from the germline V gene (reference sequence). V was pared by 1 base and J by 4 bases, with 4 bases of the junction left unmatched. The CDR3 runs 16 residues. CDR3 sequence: CTCSAGGTGGVSDYTF. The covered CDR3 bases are TGCACCTGCAGTGCAGGAGGGACAGGGGGCGTCTCC.

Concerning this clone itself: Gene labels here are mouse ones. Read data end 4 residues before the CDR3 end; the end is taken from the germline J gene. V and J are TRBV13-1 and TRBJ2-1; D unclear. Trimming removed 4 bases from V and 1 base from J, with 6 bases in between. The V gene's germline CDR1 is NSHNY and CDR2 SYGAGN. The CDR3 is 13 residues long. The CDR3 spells CASSSQNYAEQFF. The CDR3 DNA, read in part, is TGTGCCAGCAGTTCACAAAACTATGCT.

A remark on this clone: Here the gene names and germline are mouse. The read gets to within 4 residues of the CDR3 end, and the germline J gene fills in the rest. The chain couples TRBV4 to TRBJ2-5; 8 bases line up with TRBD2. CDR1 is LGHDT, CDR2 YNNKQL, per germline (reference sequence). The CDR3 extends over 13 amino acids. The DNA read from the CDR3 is TGTGCCAGCAGCTCACTGGGGGAAGAC. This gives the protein CASSSLGED. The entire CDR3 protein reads CASSSLGEDTQYF. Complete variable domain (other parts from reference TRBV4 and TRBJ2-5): ETAVFQTPNYHVTQVGNEVSFNCKQTLGHDTMYWYKQDSKKLLKIMFSYNNKQLIVNETVPRRFSPQSSDKAHLNLRIKSVEPEDSAVYLCASSSLGEDTQYFGPGTRLLVL.

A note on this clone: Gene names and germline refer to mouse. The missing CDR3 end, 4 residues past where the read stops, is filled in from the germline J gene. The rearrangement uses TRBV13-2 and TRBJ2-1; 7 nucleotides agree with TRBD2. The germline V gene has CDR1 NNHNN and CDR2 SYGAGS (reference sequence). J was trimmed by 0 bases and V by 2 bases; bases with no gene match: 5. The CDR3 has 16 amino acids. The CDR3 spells CASGDGLGVNYAEQFF. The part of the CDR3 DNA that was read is TGTGCCAGCGGTGACGGGCTGGGGGTTAACTATGCT.

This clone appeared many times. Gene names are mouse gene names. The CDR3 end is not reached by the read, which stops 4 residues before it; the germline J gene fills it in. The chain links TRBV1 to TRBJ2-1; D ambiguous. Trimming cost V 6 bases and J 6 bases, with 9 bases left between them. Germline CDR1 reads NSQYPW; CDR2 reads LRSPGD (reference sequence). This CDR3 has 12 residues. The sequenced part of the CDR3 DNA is TGCACCTGCAGCAGGTCGGGTGCT. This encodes CTCSRSGA. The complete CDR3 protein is CTCSRSGAEQFF.

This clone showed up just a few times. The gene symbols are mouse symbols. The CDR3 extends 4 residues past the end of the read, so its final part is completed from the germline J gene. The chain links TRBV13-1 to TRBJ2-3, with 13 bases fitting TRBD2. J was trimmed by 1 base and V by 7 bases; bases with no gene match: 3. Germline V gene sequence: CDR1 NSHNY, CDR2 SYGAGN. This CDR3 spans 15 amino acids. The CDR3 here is CASWTGGAGAETLYF. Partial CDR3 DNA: TGTGCCAGCTGGACTGGGGGGGCTGGTGCAGAA.

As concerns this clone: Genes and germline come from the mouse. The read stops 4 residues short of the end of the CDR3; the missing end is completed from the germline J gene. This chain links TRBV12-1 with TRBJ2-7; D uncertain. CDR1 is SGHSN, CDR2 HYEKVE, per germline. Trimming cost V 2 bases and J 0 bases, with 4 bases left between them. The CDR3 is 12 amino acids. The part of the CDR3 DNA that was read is TGTGCCAGCTCTCACAACTCCTAT. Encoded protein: CASSHNSY. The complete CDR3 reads CASSHNSYEQYF. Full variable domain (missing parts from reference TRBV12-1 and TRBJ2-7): DSGVVQSPRHIIKEKGGRSVLTCIPISGHSNVVWYQQTLGKELKFLIQHYEKVERDKGFLPSRFSVQQFDDYHSEMNMSALELEDSAMYFCASSHNSYEQYFGPGTRLTVL.

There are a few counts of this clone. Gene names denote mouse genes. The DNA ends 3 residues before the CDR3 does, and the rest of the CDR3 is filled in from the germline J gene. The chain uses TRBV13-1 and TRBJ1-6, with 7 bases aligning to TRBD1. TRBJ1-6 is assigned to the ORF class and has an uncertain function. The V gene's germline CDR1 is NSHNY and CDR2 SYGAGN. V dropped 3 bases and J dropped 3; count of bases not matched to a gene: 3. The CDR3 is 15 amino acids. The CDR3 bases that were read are TGTGCCAGCAGTGTGCAGGGGGGCTATAATTCGCCC. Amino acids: CASSVQGGYNSP. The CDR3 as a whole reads CASSVQGGYNSPLYF.

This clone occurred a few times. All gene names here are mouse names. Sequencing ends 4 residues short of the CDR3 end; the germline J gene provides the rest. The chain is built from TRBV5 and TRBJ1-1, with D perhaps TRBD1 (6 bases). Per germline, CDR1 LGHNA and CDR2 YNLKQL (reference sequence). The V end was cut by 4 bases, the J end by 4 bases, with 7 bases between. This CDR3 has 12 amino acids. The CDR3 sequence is CASSLQGTEVFF. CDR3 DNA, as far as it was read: TGTGCCAGCAGCCTACAGGGCACA.